A single sample is the source of the 7 T cell receptor beta chains below, sequenced in a study of T cells in pancreatic ductal adenocarcinoma. Method: immunoSEQ multiplex PCR; TCRdb's copy keeps in-frame clones and lacks some. Here the sample spans approximately 97,000 clones, nearly 95% being singletons. No neoadjuvant therapy was given to the selected pancreatic ductal adenocarcinoma patients before their surgery. Sequencing input: PBMCs. The receptors originated from a human donor with pancreatic ductal adenocarcinoma.

V gene TRBV6-1 combines with J gene TRBJ2-5, with 7 bases matching TRBD1. Germline V gene lookup returns CDR1 MNHNS and CDR2 SASEGT. The ends lost 10 bases at V and 5 bases at J; junction bases unmatched: 4. CDR3 length equals 11 residues. The CDR3 DNA reads as TGTGCCACTGACAGGGTCGAGACCCAGTACTTC. This sequence encodes CATDRVETQYF.

The chain is built from TRBV10-3 and TRBJ2-2, with D hard to call. Germline V gene lookup returns CDR1 ENHRY and CDR2 SYGVKD. Between the trimmed V and J ends, which lost 2 bases and 8 bases, there was a span of 6 bases. The CDR3 has 12 amino acids. The CDR3 spells CAISEARGELFF. CDR3 DNA: TGTGCCATCAGTGAGGCTAGGGGGGAGCTGTTTTTT.

As DNA, the CDR3 is TGTGCCAGCAGCCGCTCGTTAGGGGGCCCAGATACGCAGTATTTT. Translating it yields CASSRSLGGPDTQYF. The rearrangement joins TRBV6-5 to TRBJ2-3, with 7 bases aligning to TRBD1. CDR1 and CDR2 (germline): MNHEY, SVGAGI. The CDR3 sequence is 15 residues long. With V trimmed by 6 bases and J by 4 bases, 10 bases remained unmatched.

This rearrangement joins TRBV7-8 to TRBJ2-2, with a tentative D call TRBD2 (6 bases). The germline V gene encodes CDR1 SGHVS and CDR2 FQNEAQ. The CDR3 has 16 amino acids. The V end lost 2 bases, the J end lost 5 bases, and 15 bases lay between the germline ends. The DNA for the CDR3 is TGTGCCAGCAGCTTATATTCGCAGGGAGGAACCGGGGAGCTGTTTTTT. The encoded protein is CASSLYSQGGTGELFF.

The V call is TRBV4-3, the J call TRBJ1-1; D is unresolved. The germline V and J ends were trimmed by 0 bases and 4 bases, with 6 bases remaining between them. CDR1 LGHNA and CDR2 YSLEER come from the germline V gene. CDR3 length equals 13 residues. For the CDR3, the DNA is TGCGCCAGCAGCCAAGATCACATCACTGAAGCTTTCTTT. Protein: CASSQDHITEAFF.

This clone was counted once. V and J are TRBV19 and TRBJ1-3, with D possibly being TRBD1 (6 bases). Looked up from germline, CDR1 is LNHDA and CDR2 is SQIVND (reference sequence). The CDR3 consists of 15 residues. The V end lost 3 bases, the J end lost 0 bases, and 9 bases lay between the germline ends. CDR3 sequence reads: CASSIGQISGNTIYF. The CDR3 region has the DNA TGTGCCAGTAGTATCGGACAGATCTCTGGAAACACCATATATTTT.

The J gene is TRBJ1-1, the V gene TRBV18; D is undetermined. This CDR3 has 12 amino acids. Germline V CDR1 and CDR2: KGHSH, LQKENI. The V gene lost 6 bases and the J gene lost 6 bases, with 11 bases spanning the gap. CDR3 residues: CASSPGRAEAFF. The CDR3, as DNA: TGTGCCAGCTCCCCTGGGAGGGCTGAAGCTTTCTTT.